The 24 T cell receptor beta chains below all came from one sample that was sequenced in a study of cytomegalovirus exposure and HLA in healthy donors. In the PCR, 60 Vbeta and 13 Jbeta primers were used. Assay: immunoSEQ multiplex PCR; the TCRdb copy retains only in-frame clones and omits some. The repertoire includes approximately 110,000 clones, 15% of them detected once, and roughly 2% sits in the top ten. The specimen was PBMCs. The source of these receptors is a woman under 30 in good health and CMV-seronegative.

In this sample, this clone turned up a few times. This rearrangement joins TRBV28 to TRBJ1-2; D gene unclear. V was shortened by 5 bases and J by 2 bases, with 9 bases between the two germline ends. The CDR3 runs 13 residues. Germline lookup yields CDR1 MDHEN and CDR2 SYDVKM. The CDR3: CASSNGPNYGYTF. DNA of the CDR3: TGTGCCAGCAGTAATGGGCCAAACTATGGCTACACCTTC.

The chain combines TRBV7-3 with TRBJ2-1, with 10 positions matching TRBD1. V lost 1 base, J lost 7 bases, and 4 bases stayed unmatched. This CDR3 region has 15 residues. Germline V gene lookup returns CDR1 SGHTA and CDR2 FQGTGA. CDR3 region: CASSLRQGAKNEQFF. DNA for the CDR3: TGTGCCAGCAGCTTAAGACAGGGGGCGAAGAATGAGCAGTTCTTC.

V is TRBV11-2 and J is TRBJ2-1; TRBD2 matches at 11 bases. From germline, CDR1 is SGHAT and CDR2 FQNNGV. Trimming at V came to 5 bases and at J to 4 bases, leaving 7 bases not matched to a gene. This CDR3 has 16 residues. The CDR3: CASSAPGLAAYNEQFF. The CDR3 DNA follows: TGTGCCAGCAGCGCACCGGGACTAGCGGCTTACAATGAGCAGTTCTTC.

This clone has just a few counts. The rearrangement uses TRBV9 and TRBJ2-1; 8 bases are a match to TRBD2. CDR1 and CDR2 from the germline V gene are SGDLS and YYNGEE. J was trimmed by 6 bases and V by 4 bases; bases with no gene match: 6. The length of the CDR3 is 14 residues. Here the CDR3 reads CASSLSGTSNEQFF. The CDR3 nucleotides read TGTGCCAGCAGCCTTTCAGGGACTAGCAATGAGCAGTTCTTC. Using reference TRBV9 and TRBJ2-1 for the parts outside the CDR3, the full variable domain is DSGVTQTPKHLITATGQRVTLRCSPRSGDLSVYWYQQSLDQGLQFLIQYYNGEERAKGNILERFSAQQFPDLHSELNLSSLELGDSALYFCASSLSGTSNEQFFGPGTRLTVL.

Only a few counts were recorded for this clone. This chain connects TRBV9 to TRBJ1-4; perhaps TRBD1 as D (5 bases). V lost 3 bases and J lost 6, with 18 bases in between. From germline, CDR1 is SGDLS and CDR2 YYNGEE. This CDR3 contains 16 residues. This CDR3 reads CASSETDRASYEKLFF. In DNA, the CDR3 is TGTGCCAGCAGCGAGACAGACCGGGCCTCATATGAAAAACTGTTTTTT.

The rearrangement links TRBV19 to TRBJ1-1; D perhaps matches TRBD1 (6 bases). This CDR3 is 15 amino acids long. The germline gives CDR1 LNHDA, CDR2 SQIVND (reference sequence). V was clipped by 6 bases and J by 1 base, with 15 bases between them. The CDR3 here is CASRFGLGANTEAFF. CDR3 coding DNA: TGTGCCAGTAGGTTTGGTCTGGGGGCGAACACTGAAGCTTTCTTT.

This clone has a handful of counts. The chain uses TRBV6-1 and TRBJ2-6, with D unresolved. CDR1 and CDR2 from the germline V gene are MNHNS and SASEGT. CDR3 size: 13 residues. V lost 7 bases and J 1 base, leaving 5 bases between the germline ends. For the CDR3, the DNA is TGTGCCAGCACCGGGTCTGGGGCCAACGTCCTGACTTTC. Protein sequence: CASTGSGANVLTF.

The chain is built from TRBV6-4 and TRBJ2-1; 10 bases line up with TRBD2. The CDR3 is 13 amino acids. Germline CDR1 reads MRHNA; CDR2 reads SNTAGT. V lost 4 bases and J lost 9; bases outside the gene matches: 3. CDR3: CASSALAGAEQFF. CDR3 bases: TGTGCCAGCAGTGCTCTAGCGGGAGCTGAGCAGTTCTTC.

CDR3 sequence: CASSERESVYEQFF. In nucleotides, the CDR3 is TGTGCCAGCAGTGAGCGGGAGAGTGTCTATGAGCAGTTCTTC. This rearrangement joins TRBV2 to TRBJ2-1; 7 bases agree with TRBD2. Germline assignment: CDR1 SNHLY and CDR2 FYNNEI. The junction had 7 bases not matched to a gene; V was cut back by 3 bases and J by 8 bases. This CDR3 spans 14 amino acids.

This clone was seen only a few times. The chain links TRBV7-2 to TRBJ1-2; 10 bases match TRBD1. The CDR3 covers 12 residues. In germline, CDR1 is SGHTA, CDR2 FQGNSA. The trim removed 5 bases at V and 8 bases at J, leaving 2 bases unmatched. The CDR3 reads CASSRDRGGYTF. The DNA of the CDR3 is TGTGCCAGCAGCCGGGACAGGGGAGGCTACACCTTC.

This chain joins TRBV5-1 and TRBJ2-3; 8 bases are shared with TRBD1. The V segment lost 3 bases and the J segment 2 bases; nucleotides outside the gene matches: 2. The CDR3 spans 14 residues. Per germline, CDR1 SGHRS and CDR2 YFSETQ. CDR3 protein: CASSSGQATDTQYF. As DNA, the CDR3 is TGCGCCAGCAGCTCGGGACAGGCCACAGATACGCAGTATTTT. Complete variable domain (other parts from reference TRBV5-1 and TRBJ2-3): KAGVTQTPRYLIKTRGQQVTLSCSPISGHRSVSWYQQTPGQGLQFLFEYFSETQRNKGNFPGRFSGRQFSNSRSEMNVSTLELGDSALYLCASSSGQATDTQYFGPGTRLTVL.

The J gene is TRBJ2-1, the V gene TRBV19; 8 bases agree with TRBD1. Germline trimming cut 3 bases from V and 9 bases from J; bases unmatched to any gene: 10. The CDR3 is made up of 15 amino acids. The germline gives CDR1 LNHDA, CDR2 SQIVND (reference sequence). CDR3 in amino acids: CASSIWAGGSPEQFF. The CDR3 nucleotides are TGTGCCAGTAGTATCTGGGCAGGGGGCTCCCCTGAGCAGTTCTTC.

This sequence joins TRBV28 and TRBJ2-7; D is perhaps TRBD1 (5 bases). Germline V CDR1 and CDR2: MDHEN, SYDVKM. The V end was cut by 2 bases, the J end by 5 bases, with 7 bases between. The CDR3 totals 12 residues. For the CDR3, the DNA is TGTGCCAGCAGTTTACAGGGCCACGAGCAGTACTTC. Translating it yields CASSLQGHEQYF.

V is TRBV14 and J is TRBJ1-1; D is ambiguous. The germline V gene has CDR1 SGHDN and CDR2 FVKESK. V lost 4 bases and J 1 base, leaving 16 bases between the germline ends. The CDR3 consists of 16 residues. For the CDR3, the DNA is TGTGCCAGCAGCCCCCGACCGGGATTTTGGAACACTGAAGCTTTCTTT. It is translated as CASSPRPGFWNTEAFF.

This clone was picked up a small number of times. The chain carries TRBV7-9 and TRBJ2-7; 10 bases are shared with TRBD1. In germline, CDR1 is SEHNR, CDR2 FQNEAQ (reference sequence). The trim removed 8 bases at V and 6 bases at J, leaving 7 bases unmatched. This CDR3 comprises 13 residues. CDR3 nucleotide sequence: TGTGCCAGCGTCTGGGACAGGGGTTCCGAGCAGTACTTC. Residues: CASVWDRGSEQYF.

This sequence joins TRBV7-3 and TRBJ2-1; 8 bases map to TRBD2. Germline V gene data show CDR1 as SGHTA and CDR2 as FQGTGA. The CDR3 is 15 amino acids. With V trimmed by 0 bases and J by 5 bases, 3 bases remained unmatched. The CDR3 DNA reads as TGTGCCAGCAGCTTAACGGGACTAGAGGACAATGAGCAGTTCTTC. Its translation: CASSLTGLEDNEQFF.

The rearrangement joins TRBV28 to TRBJ2-3; D is perhaps TRBD2 (6 bases). V was shortened by 6 bases and J by 3 bases, with 16 bases between the two germline ends. Germline CDR1 reads MDHEN; CDR2 reads SYDVKM. The CDR3 loop spans 15 amino acids. CDR3 bases: TGTGCCAGCAGACCCCTGGAGGGTCATACAGATACGCAGTATTTT. It is translated as CASRPLEGHTDTQYF.

The V gene is TRBV28, the J gene TRBJ2-4, with 7 bases aligning to TRBD1. Germline CDR1 is MDHEN and CDR2 is SYDVKM. CDR3 size: 18 residues. Germline trimming cut 3 bases from V and 0 bases from J; bases unmatched to any gene: 11. The DNA of the CDR3 is TGTGCCAGCAGTTTGTCCCTGAGACAGGGTCTAGCCAAAAACATTCAGTACTTC. It encodes CASSLSLRQGLAKNIQYF.

The CDR3 region has the DNA TGTGCCAGCAGTTTATACACCAACACTGAAGCTTTCTTT. Protein product: CASSLYTNTEAFF. The V call is TRBV28, the J call TRBJ1-1; D is unclear. Per germline, CDR1 MDHEN and CDR2 SYDVKM. Trimming left V 1 base short and J 2 bases short, with 5 bases between. The CDR3 runs 13 residues.

This clone has a handful of counts. The V call is TRBV5-6, the J call TRBJ1-2, with D possibly being TRBD1 (5 bases). Trimming cost V 2 bases and J 7 bases, with 12 bases left between them. This CDR3 contains 13 residues. In germline, CDR1 is SGHDT, CDR2 YYEEEE. CDR3 bases: TGTGCCAGCAGCTTCGGAGGGGCCGGTGGCTACACCTTC. It is translated as CASSFGGAGGYTF.

This clone has only a few counts. The CDR3 DNA reads as TGTGCCTGGATAGAAACCGGGGAGCTGTTTTTT. It is translated as CAWIETGELFF. This chain links TRBV30 with TRBJ2-2, with no clear D. The germline V gene encodes CDR1 GTSNPN and CDR2 SVGIG (reference sequence). The V end lost 4 bases, the J end lost 5 bases, and 5 bases lay between the germline ends. This CDR3 is 11 amino acids long.

There are a few counts of this clone. The rearrangement uses TRBV30 and TRBJ2-5; 7 bases align to TRBD2. J gave up 3 bases and V 5 bases, and 12 bases lay outside the gene matches. The CDR3 loop spans 15 amino acids. Germline CDR1 GTSNPN, CDR2 SVGIG (reference sequence). The CDR3 region is CAWGNSGTNKETQYF. In DNA form, the CDR3 reads TGTGCCTGGGGCAACTCCGGGACTAACAAAGAGACCCAGTACTTC.

In this sample, this clone turned up a few times. The chain has TRBV21-1 and TRBJ1-5. TRBV21-1 is a documented pseudogene. CDR3 length: 15 amino acids. CDR3 amino acids: CASPTGLSSNQPQHF. CDR3 nucleotides: TGTGCCAGCCCCACGGGACTGAGTAGCAATCAGCCCCAGCATTTT.

This rearrangement joins TRBV18 to TRBJ2-7; D is possibly TRBD1 (7 bases). This CDR3 spans 16 amino acids. From germline, CDR1 is KGHSH and CDR2 LQKENI. The ends were cut back, 3 bases at V and 1 base at J, with 16 bases in the middle. Written as DNA, the CDR3 is TGTGCCAGCTCACCCTCAGGGGGGTCCTTTTCCTACGAGCAGTACTTC. Protein: CASSPSGGSFSYEQYF.